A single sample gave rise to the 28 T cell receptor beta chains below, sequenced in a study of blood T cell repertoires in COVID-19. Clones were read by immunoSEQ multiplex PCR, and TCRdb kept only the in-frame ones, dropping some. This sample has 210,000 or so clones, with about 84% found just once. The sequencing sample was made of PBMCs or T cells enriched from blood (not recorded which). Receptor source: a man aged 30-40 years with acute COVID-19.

The CDR3 is CASSLDQGYGYTF. The CDR3 nucleotides are TGTGCCAGCAGCTTAGATCAGGGTTATGGCTACACCTTC. The chain recombines TRBV11-2 with TRBJ1-2; the D gene is possibly TRBD1 (5 bases). Germline V lookup: CDR1 SGHAT, CDR2 FQNNGV. The germline V and J ends were trimmed by 0 bases and 5 bases, with 7 bases remaining between them. There are 13 residues in the CDR3.

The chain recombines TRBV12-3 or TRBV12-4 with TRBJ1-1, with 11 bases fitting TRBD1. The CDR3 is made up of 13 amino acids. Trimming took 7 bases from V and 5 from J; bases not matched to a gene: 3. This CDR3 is CASIGTGGTEAFF. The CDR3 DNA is TGTGCCAGCATCGGGACAGGGGGGACTGAAGCTTTCTTT.

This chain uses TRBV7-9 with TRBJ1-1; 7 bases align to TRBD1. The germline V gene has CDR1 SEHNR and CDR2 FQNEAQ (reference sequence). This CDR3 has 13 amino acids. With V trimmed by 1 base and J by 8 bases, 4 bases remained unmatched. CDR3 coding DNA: TGTGCCAGCAGCTTAGGGACAGGAATCGAAGCTTTCTTT. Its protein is CASSLGTGIEAFF.

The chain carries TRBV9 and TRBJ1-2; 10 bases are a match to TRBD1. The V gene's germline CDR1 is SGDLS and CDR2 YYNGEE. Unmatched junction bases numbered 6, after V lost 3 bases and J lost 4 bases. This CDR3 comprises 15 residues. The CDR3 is CASSATGTGVYGYTF. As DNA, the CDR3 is TGTGCCAGCAGCGCCACCGGGACAGGGGTCTATGGCTACACCTTC.

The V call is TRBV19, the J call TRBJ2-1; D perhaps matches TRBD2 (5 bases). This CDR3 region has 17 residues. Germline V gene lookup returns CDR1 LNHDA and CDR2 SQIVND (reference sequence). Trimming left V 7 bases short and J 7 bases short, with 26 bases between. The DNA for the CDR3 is TGTGCCAGTACCACGAGATCTCGGACTGGTAGTTGGAATGAGCAGTTCTTC. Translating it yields CASTTRSRTGSWNEQFF.

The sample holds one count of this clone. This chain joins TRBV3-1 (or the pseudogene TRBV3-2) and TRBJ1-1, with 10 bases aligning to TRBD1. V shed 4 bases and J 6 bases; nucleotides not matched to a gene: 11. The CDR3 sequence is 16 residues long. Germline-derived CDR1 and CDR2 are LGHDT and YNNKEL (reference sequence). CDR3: CASSRGTGVLMAEAFF. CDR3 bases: TGTGCCAGCAGCCGAGGGACAGGGGTTCTAATGGCTGAAGCTTTCTTT.

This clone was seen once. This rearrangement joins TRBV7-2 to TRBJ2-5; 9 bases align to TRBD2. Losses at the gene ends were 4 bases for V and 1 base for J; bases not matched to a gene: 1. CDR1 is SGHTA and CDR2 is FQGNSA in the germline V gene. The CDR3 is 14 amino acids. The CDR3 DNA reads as TGTGCCAGCAGCTCTAGCGGGGCCCAAGAGACCCAGTACTTC. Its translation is CASSSSGAQETQYF.

CDR3 nucleotides: TGTGCCAGCGGGGACATGAGAAATCAGCCCCAGCATTTT. Protein: CASGDMRNQPQHF. This sequence joins TRBV6-5 and TRBJ1-5, with D possibly being TRBD1 (6 bases). Germline-derived CDR1 and CDR2 are MNHEY and SVGAGI. The length of the CDR3 is 13 residues. Trimming pared 8 bases from V and 4 bases from J, leaving 12 bases between.

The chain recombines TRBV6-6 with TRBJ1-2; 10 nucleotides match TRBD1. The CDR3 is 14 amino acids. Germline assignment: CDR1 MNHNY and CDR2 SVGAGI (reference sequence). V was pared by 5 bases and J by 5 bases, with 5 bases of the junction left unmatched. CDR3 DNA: TGTGCCAGCAGTGCCCGGGACAGGGGATATGGCTACACCTTC. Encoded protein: CASSARDRGYGYTF.

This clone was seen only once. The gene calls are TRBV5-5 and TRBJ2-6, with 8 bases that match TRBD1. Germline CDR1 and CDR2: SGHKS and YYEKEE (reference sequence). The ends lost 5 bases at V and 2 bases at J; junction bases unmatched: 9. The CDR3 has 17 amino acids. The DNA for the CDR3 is TGTGCCAGCAGTTTAGGACAGGGCGGGACTGGGGCCAACGTCCTGACTTTC. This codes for CASSLGQGGTGANVLTF.

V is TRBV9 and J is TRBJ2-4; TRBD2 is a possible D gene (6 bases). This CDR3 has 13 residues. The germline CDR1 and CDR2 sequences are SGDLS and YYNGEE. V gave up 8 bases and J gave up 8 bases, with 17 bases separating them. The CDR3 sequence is CARGREGGDIQYF. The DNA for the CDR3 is TGTGCCAGGGGCCGCGAGGGCGGGGACATTCAGTACTTC.

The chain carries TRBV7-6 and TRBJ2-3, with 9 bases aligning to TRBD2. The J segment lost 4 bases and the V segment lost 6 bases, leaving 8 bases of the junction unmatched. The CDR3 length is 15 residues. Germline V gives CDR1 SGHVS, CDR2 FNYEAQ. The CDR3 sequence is CASSPLAGAPDTQYF. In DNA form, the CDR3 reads TGTGCCAGCAGTCCATTAGCGGGGGCTCCAGATACGCAGTATTTT.

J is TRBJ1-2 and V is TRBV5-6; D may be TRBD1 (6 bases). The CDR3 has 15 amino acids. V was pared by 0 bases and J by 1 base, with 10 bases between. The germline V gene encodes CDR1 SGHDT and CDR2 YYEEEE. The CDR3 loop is CASSLVQGINYGYTF. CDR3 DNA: TGTGCCAGCAGCTTGGTACAGGGTATTAACTATGGCTACACCTTC.

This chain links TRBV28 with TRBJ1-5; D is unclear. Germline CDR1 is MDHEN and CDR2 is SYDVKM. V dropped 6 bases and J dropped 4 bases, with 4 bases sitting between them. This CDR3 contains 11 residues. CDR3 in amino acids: CASSQNQPQHF. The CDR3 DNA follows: TGTGCCAGCAGCCAGAATCAGCCCCAGCATTTT.

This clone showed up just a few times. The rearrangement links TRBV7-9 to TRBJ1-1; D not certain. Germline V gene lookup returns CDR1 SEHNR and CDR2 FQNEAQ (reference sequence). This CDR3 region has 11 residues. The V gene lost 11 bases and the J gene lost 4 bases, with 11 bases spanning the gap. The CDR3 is CALRDVTEAFF. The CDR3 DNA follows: TGTGCCTTACGGGATGTCACTGAAGCTTTCTTT.

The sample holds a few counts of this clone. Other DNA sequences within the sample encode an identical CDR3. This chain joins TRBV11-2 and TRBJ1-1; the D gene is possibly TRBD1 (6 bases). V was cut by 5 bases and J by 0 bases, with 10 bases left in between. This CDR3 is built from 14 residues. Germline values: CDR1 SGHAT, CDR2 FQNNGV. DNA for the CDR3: TGTGCCAGCAGCCAGACAGGATTGAACACTGAAGCTTTCTTT. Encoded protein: CASSQTGLNTEAFF.

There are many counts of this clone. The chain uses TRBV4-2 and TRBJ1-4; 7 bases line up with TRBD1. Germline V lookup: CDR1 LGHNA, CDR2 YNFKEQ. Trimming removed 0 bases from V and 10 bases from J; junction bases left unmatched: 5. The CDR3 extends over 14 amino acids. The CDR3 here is CASSQEAQGGKLFF. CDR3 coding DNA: TGTGCCAGCAGCCAAGAAGCGCAGGGGGGAAAACTGTTTTTT.

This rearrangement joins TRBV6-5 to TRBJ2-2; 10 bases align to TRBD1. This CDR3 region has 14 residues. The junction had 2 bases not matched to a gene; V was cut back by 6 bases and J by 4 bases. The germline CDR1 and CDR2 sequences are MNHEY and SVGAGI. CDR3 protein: CASRRTGGTGELFF. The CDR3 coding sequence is TGTGCCAGCAGGCGGACAGGGGGCACCGGGGAGCTGTTTTTT.

DNA of the CDR3: TGTGCCAGCCGGGGGAGCGGGAATAACTACGAGCAGTACTTC. It codes for CASRGSGNNYEQYF. The chain is built from TRBV6-5 and TRBJ2-7; TRBD2 matches at 7 bases. Germline V gene lookup returns CDR1 MNHEY and CDR2 SVGAGI. The CDR3 totals 14 residues. J lost 3 bases, V lost 8 bases, and 10 bases had no gene match.

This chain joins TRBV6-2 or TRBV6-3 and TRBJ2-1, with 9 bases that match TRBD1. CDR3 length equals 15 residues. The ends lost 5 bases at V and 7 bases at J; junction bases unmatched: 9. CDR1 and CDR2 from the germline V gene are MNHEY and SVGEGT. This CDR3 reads CASSQQGARANEQFF. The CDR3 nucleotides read TGTGCCAGCAGTCAACAGGGGGCGAGAGCGAATGAGCAGTTCTTC.

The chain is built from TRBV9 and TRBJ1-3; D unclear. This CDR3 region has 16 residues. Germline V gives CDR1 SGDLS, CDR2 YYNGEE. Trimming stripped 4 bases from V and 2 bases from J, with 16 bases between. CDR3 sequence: CASSQSGSAPGNTIYF. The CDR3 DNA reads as TGTGCCAGCAGCCAATCGGGTAGTGCCCCTGGAAACACCATATATTTT. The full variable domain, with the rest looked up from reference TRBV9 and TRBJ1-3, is DSGVTQTPKHLITATGQRVTLRCSPRSGDLSVYWYQQSLDQGLQFLIQYYNGEERAKGNILERFSAQQFPDLHSELNLSSLELGDSALYFCASSQSGSAPGNTIYFGEGSWLTVV.

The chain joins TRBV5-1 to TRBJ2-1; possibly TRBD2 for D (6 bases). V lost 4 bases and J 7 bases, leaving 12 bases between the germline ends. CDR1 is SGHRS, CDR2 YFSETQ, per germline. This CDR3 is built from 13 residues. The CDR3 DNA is TGCGCCAGCAGCCTAGACGGGAGTAATGAGCAGTTCTTC. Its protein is CASSLDGSNEQFF.

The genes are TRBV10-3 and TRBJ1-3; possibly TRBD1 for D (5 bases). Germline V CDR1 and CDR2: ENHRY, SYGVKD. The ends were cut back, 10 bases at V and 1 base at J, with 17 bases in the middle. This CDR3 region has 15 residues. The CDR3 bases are TGTGCCACGGAACCTACAGGTTCGTCTGGAAACACCATATATTTT. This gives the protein CATEPTGSSGNTIYF.

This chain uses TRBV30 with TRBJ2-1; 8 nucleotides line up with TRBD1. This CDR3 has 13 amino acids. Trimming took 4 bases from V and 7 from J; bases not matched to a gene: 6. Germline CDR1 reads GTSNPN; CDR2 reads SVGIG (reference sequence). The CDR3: CAWTGTGGNEQFF. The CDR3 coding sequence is TGTGCCTGGACCGGGACAGGCGGGAATGAGCAGTTCTTC.

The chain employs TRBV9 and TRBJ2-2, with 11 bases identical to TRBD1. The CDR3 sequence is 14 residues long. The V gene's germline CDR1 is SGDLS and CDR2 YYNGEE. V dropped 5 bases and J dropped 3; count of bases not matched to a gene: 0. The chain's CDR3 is CASRGQGDTGELFF. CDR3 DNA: TGTGCCAGCAGGGGACAGGGGGACACCGGGGAGCTGTTTTTT.

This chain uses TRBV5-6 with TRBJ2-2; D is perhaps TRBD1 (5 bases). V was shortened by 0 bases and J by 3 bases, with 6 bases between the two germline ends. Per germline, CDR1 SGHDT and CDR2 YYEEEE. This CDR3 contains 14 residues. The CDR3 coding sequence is TGTGCCAGCAGCTTGGCAGGGCACACCGGGGAGCTGTTTTTT. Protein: CASSLAGHTGELFF.

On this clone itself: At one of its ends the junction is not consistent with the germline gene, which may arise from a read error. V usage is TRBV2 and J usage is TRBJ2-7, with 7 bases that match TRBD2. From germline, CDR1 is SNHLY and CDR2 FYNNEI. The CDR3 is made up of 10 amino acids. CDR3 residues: CASRGGDVDF. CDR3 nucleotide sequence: TGTGCCAGCAGGGGAGGGGATGTGGACTTC.

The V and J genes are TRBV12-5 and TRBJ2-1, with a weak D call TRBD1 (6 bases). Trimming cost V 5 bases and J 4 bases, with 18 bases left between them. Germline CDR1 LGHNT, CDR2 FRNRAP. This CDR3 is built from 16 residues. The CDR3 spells CASGPGFTGKYNEQFF. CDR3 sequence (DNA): TGTGCTAGTGGTCCCGGATTCACAGGGAAATACAATGAGCAGTTCTTC.